The text below deals with one T cell receptor beta chain. Its antigen is still unknown. No much larger clonotype is one base removed from it; base qualities were not supplied. This specimen belongs to a study of blood T cell repertoires in COVID-19 (dated by TCRdb to the early 2020s). Regarding the complete study: Collaborator samples came from the United States, Italy and Spain and covered acute and convalescent phases of COVID-19. The material from the prospective study consisted of cDNA or gDNA derived from T cells, B-cell-depleted T cells, or PBMCs. The dataset comprised deeply sampled blood TCRbeta repertoires from subjects exposed to, actively infected with, or recovered from COVID-19. A freely available public database, intended as a resource for researchers studying the immune response to SARS-CoV-2, is where the repertoires were released. The samples were drawn from two sources: the first 160 participants of the ongoing ImmuneRACE study, and approximately 1,300 subjects contributed by 6 global collaborators. Sample metadata almost always included a de-identified subject ID, COVID-19 status, age in years and sex. Where available, HLA class I and class II types were obtained from metadata supplied by the sample provider rather than from assay-based typing.

The immunoSEQ Assay, a bias-controlled multiplex PCR, was used to amplify TCRbeta CDR3 regions from genomic DNA. Processing in the source paper ran as follows. The number of nucleated cells in each sample was estimated by amplification of reference gene primers within the assay. To quantify the absolute abundance of each unique TCRbeta CDR3 rearrangement, sequence reads were collapsed and filtered. For each sample, productive Simpson clonality was calculated as the square root of Simpson's diversity index across productive rearrangements. Here the immuneACCESS table is served through TCRdb, limited to in-frame sequences with V and J called. Missing clones are a known gap in these copies; in checked studies unresolved V genes cover under half, and the rest lacks a known reason. That table gives V, J and clone size, and the DNA gave D and trimming. The sample table contains about 98,000 clones; only one count was recorded for 82% of them. In total, the top ten clones hold around 9.9% of the sample.

Each collaborating institution followed its own protocols to collect whole blood in K2EDTA tubes. For TCRbeta analysis, collaborator samples were shipped as frozen whole blood, as isolated PBMCs, or as DNA extracted from either sample type. V was cut back by 6 bases and J by 3 bases, leaving a gap of 11 bases between them. The CDR1 and CDR2 encoded by the germline V gene (reference sequence) are LNHDA and SQIVND. The CDR3 sequence holds 14 residues, the cysteine and phenylalanine included. The only DNA kept is the CDR3, 42 bases in frame from the first base. What the research found in general, with its limitations: How much clinical and demographic metadata was included differed by source and by participant, and the metadata was provided uncurated.

What was sequenced was peripheral blood. The rearrangement combines TRBV19 with TRBJ2-2; TRBD1 is a possible D gene, resting on 5 matching bases. The sequence was collected from a man between 65 and 85 years old with active or convalescent COVID-19. The CDR3 region: CASRLDTYTGELFF. The sequenced DNA: TGTGCCAGTAGACTGGACACCTACACCGGGGAGCTGTTTTTT.